The T cell receptor (beta chain) described here comes from a study of blood T cell repertoires in COVID-19. This clone was observed a few times. The table came from immunoSEQ multiplex PCR; TCRdb's copy has only in-frame clones and leaves some out. The repertoire has a few hundred thousand clones, more than 75% of them found once; the top ten carry over 2.5%. Germline assignment: CDR1 MGHRA and CDR2 YSYEKL. Trimming took 0 bases from V and 6 from J, leaving 17 bases between them. The CDR3 is 17 residues long. The chain employs TRBV4-1 and TRBJ2-2; a possible D gene is TRBD1 (6 bases). Input material: peripheral blood. The sequence was obtained from a man aged 60 to 69 with acute or convalescent COVID-19. The CDR3, as DNA: TGCGCCAGCAGCCAAGATGTGGGAGACAGGACTCCCGGGGAGCTGTTTTTT. As protein: CASSQDVGDRTPGELFF.